Listed below are T cell receptor beta chains from one sample, sequenced in a study of blood T cell repertoires in COVID-19. Using immunoSEQ multiplex PCR, the repertoire was profiled, and TCRdb retains in-frame clones only, with some absent. The sample carries around 290,000 clones, around nine tenths recorded once. The material sequenced was PBMCs or T cells enriched from blood (not recorded which). These receptors all stem from a woman between 18 and 30 years old who had recovered from COVID-19. CDR3s include the opening cysteine and the closing phenylalanine or tryptophan. The order of the fields is V gene, clone size, D gene, J gene, CDR3 protein, CDR3 DNA. D genes are given only for firm matches. Clone size appears in some rows only: once, few, many, or a class for an expanded clone.

>TRBV19|-|TRBD1|TRBJ2-5
CASKTEGTGGETQYF
TGTGCCAGTAAGACCGAGGGGACAGGGGGAGAGACCCAGTACTTC
>TRBV30|few|TRBD1|TRBJ1-2
CAWTGGNYGYTF
TGTGCCTGGACAGGGGGTAACTATGGCTACACCTTC
>TRBV30|-|TRBD1|TRBJ2-2
CAWRGGQGAPGELFF
TGTGCCTGGAGGGGGGGACAGGGGGCACCCGGGGAGCTGTTTTTT
>TRBV6-5|-|-|TRBJ2-7
CASSSTRRQILYEQYF
TGTGCCAGCAGTTCAACACGACGACAGATTCTTTACGAGCAGTACTTC
>TRBV18|-|-|TRBJ2-7
CASSAGAILYEQYF
TGTGCCAGCTCAGCGGGGGCTATTTTGTACGAGCAGTACTTC
>TRBV18|once|-|TRBJ2-4
CASSPLGGSKNIQYF
TGTGCCAGCTCACCTCTGGGCGGGTCCAAAAACATTCAGTACTTC
>TRBV5-8|-|-|TRBJ1-1
CASSLFTGQNTEAFF
TGTGCCAGCAGCCTATTTACAGGACAGAACACTGAAGCTTTCTTT
>TRBV7-8|-|-|TRBJ1-4
CASSYTGTTSATNEKLFF
TGTGCCAGCAGCTATACCGGGACAACGTCTGCAACTAATGAAAAACTGTTTTTT
>TRBV3-1/TRBV3-2|-|-|TRBJ1-4
CASSPGRGNEKLFF
TGTGCCAGCAGCCCGGGGAGGGGGAATGAAAAACTGTTTTTT
>TRBV3-1/TRBV3-2|-|-|TRBJ1-3
CASSQEIRGTIYF
TGTGCCAGCAGCCAAGAAATCCGCGGCACCATATATTTT
>TRBV6-2/TRBV6-3|-|-|TRBJ1-2
CASSYDEGDNYGYTF
TGTGCCAGCAGTTACGATGAGGGGGATAACTATGGCTACACCTTC
>TRBV10-1|-|-|TRBJ2-6
CASSDGTAGQVPSGANVLTF
TGCGCCAGCAGTGACGGGACAGCGGGCCAGGTTCCATCTGGGGCCAACGTCCTGACTTTC
>TRBV11-3|-|TRBD1|TRBJ2-7
CASSFTDRPYSYEQYF
TGTGCCAGCAGCTTTACGGACAGGCCTTACTCCTACGAGCAGTACTTC
>TRBV5-1|-|-|TRBJ2-7
CASSLDRVGEQYF
TGCGCCAGCAGCTTGGACAGGGTTGGCGAGCAGTACTTC